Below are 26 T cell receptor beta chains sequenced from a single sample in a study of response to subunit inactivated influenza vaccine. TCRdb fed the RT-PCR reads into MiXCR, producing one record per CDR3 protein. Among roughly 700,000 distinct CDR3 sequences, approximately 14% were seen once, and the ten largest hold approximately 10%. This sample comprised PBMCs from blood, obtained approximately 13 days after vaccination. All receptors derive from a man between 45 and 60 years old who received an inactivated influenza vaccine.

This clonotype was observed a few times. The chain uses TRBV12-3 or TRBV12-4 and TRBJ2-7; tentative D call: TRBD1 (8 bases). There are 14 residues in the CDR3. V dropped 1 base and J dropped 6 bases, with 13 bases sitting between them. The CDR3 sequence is CASSLGTGRVEQYF. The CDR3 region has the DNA TGTGCCAGCAGTTTAGGGACAGGGAGGGTCGAGCAGTACTTC.

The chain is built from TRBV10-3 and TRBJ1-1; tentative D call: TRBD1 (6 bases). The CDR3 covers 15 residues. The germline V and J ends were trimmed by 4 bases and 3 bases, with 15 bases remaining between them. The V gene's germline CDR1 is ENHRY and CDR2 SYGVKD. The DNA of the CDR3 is TGTGCCATCAGTGGGTCCGGGGGGGCCGACACTGAAGCTTTCTTT. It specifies CAISGSGGADTEAFF.

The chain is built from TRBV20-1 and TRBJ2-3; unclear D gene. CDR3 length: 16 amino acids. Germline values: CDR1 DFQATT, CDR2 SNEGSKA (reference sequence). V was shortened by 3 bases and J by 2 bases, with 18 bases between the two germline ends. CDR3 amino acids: CSARGVHSPFTDTQYF. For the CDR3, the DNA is TGCAGTGCTAGGGGCGTCCATAGTCCCTTCACAGATACGCAGTATTTT.

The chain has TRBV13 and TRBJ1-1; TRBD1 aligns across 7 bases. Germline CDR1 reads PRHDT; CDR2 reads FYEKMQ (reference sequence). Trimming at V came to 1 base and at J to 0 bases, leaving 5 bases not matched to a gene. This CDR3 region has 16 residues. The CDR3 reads CASSLAGTVLNTEAFF. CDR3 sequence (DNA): TGTGCCAGCAGCTTAGCCGGGACAGTACTGAACACTGAAGCTTTCTTT. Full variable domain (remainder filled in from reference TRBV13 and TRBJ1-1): AAGVIQSPRHLIKEKRETATLKCYPIPRHDTVYWYQQGPGQDPQFLISFYEKMQSDKGSIPDRFSAQQFSDYHSELNMSSLELGDSALYFCASSLAGTVLNTEAFFGQGTRLTVV.

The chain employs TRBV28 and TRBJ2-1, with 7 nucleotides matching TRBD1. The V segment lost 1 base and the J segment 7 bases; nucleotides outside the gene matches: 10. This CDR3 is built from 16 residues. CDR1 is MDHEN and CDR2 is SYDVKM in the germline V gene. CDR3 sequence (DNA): TGTGCCAGCAGTTTATTATCGGGACAGCTGGGGAATGAGCAGTTCTTC. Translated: CASSLLSGQLGNEQFF.

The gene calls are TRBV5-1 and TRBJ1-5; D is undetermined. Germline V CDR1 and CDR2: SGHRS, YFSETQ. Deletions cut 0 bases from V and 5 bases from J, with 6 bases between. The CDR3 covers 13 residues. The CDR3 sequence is CASSLDGDQPQHF. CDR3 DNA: TGCGCCAGCAGCTTGGATGGGGATCAGCCCCAGCATTTT.

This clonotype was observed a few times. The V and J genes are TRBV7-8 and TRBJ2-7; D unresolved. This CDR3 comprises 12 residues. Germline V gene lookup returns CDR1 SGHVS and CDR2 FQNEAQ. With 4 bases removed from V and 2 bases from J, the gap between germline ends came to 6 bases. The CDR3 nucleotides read TGTGCCAGCAGCTGGAGTGCCTACGAGCAGTACTTC. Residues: CASSWSAYEQYF.

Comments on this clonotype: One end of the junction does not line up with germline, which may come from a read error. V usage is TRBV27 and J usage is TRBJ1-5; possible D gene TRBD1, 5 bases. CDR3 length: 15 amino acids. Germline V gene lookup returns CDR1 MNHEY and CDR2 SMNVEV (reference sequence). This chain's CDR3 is CTSSLVGVWNQPQHF. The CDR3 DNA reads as TGCACCAGCAGTTTAGTGGGGGTTTGGAATCAGCCCCAGCATTTT.

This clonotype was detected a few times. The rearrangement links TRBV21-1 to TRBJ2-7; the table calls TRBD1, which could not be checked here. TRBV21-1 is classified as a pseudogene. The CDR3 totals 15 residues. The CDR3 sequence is CASSARFGQGDEQYF. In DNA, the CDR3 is TGTGCCAGCAGCGCCCGGTTTGGACAGGGAGACGAGCAGTACTTC.

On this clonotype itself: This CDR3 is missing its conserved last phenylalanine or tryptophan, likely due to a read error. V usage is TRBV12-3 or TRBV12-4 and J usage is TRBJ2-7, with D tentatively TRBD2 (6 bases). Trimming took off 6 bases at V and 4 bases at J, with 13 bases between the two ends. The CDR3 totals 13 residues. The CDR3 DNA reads TGTGCCAGCAGCTCCGTACGGGGGTACGAGCAGTACATC. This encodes CASSSVRGYEQYI.

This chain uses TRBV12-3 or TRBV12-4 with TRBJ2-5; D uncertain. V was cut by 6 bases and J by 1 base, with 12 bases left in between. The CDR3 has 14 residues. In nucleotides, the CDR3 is TGTGCCAGCAGCAGCTTTGAGCGCCAAGAGACCCAGTACTTC. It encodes CASSSFERQETQYF.

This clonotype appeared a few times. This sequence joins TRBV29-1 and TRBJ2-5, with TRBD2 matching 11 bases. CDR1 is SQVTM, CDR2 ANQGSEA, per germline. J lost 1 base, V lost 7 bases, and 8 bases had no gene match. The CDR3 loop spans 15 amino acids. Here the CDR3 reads CSARIGTSGQETQYF. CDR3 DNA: TGCAGCGCCAGAATCGGGACTAGCGGCCAAGAGACCCAGTACTTC.

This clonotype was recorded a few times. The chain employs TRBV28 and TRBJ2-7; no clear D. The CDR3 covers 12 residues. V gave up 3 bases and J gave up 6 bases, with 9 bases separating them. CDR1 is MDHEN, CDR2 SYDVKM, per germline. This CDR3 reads CASSLVVTEQYF. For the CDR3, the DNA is TGTGCCAGCAGTTTGGTTGTGACCGAGCAGTACTTC. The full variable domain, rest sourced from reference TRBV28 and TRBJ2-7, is DVKVTQSSRYLVKRTGEKVFLECVQDMDHENMFWYRQDPGLGLRLIYFSYDVKMKEKGDIPEGYSVSREKKERFSLILESASTNQTSMYLCASSLVVTEQYFGPGTRLTVT.

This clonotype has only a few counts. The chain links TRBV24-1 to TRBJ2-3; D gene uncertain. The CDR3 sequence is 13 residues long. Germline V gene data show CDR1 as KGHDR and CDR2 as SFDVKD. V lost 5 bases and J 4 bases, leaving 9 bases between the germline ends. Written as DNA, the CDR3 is TGTGCCACCAGTGTGAACGACCCAGATACGCAGTATTTT. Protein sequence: CATSVNDPDTQYF.

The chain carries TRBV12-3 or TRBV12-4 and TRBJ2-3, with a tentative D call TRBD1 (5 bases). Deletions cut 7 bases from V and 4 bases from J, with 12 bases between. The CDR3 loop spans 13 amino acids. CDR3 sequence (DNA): TGTGCCAGCAACCCGACAGCCGCAGATACGCAGTATTTT. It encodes CASNPTAADTQYF.

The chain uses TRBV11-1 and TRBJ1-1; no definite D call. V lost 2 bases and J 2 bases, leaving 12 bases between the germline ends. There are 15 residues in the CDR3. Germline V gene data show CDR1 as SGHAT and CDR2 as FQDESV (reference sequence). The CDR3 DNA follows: TGTGCCAGCAGCTTACAACGGGTCCAAAACACTGAAGCTTTCTTT. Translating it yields CASSLQRVQNTEAFF.

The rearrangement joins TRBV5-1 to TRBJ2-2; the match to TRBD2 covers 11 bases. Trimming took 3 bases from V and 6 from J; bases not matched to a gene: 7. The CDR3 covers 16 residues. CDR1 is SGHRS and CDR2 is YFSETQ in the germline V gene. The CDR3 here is CASSSQLAGVAGELFF. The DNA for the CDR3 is TGCGCCAGCAGCTCCCAACTAGCGGGAGTCGCCGGGGAGCTGTTTTTT.

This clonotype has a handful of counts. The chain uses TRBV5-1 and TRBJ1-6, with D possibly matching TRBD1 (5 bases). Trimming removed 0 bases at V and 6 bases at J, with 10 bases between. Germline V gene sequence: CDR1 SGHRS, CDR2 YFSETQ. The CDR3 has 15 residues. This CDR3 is CASSLAAGSNSPLHF. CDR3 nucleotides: TGCGCCAGCAGCTTGGCCGCAGGGAGTAATTCACCCCTCCACTTT.

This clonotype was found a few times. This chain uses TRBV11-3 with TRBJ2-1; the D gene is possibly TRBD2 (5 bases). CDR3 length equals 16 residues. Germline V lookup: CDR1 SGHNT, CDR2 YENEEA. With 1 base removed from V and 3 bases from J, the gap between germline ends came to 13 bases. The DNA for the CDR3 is TGTGCCAGCAGCTTAGGTGGCTCACGGGGCTACAATGAGCAGTTCTTC. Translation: CASSLGGSRGYNEQFF.

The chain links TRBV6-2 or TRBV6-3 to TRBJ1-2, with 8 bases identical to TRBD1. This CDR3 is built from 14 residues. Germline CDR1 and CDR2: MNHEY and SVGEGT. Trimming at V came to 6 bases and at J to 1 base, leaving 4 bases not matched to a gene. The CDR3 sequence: CASRRGQGNYGYTF. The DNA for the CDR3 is TGTGCCAGCAGACGTGGACAGGGTAACTATGGCTACACCTTC.

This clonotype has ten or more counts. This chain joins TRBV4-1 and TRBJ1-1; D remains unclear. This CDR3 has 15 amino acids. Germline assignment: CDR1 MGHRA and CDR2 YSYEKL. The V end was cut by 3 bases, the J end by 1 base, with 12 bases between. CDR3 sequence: CASSQTTVRNTEAFF. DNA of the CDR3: TGCGCCAGCAGCCAGACTACAGTGAGGAACACTGAAGCTTTCTTT.

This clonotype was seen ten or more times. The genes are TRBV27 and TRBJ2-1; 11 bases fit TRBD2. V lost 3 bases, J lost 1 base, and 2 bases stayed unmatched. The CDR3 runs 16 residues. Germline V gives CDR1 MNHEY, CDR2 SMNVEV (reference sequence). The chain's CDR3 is CASSLGLAVSYNEQFF. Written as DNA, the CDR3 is TGTGCCAGCAGTTTGGGACTAGCGGTGTCCTACAATGAGCAGTTCTTC.

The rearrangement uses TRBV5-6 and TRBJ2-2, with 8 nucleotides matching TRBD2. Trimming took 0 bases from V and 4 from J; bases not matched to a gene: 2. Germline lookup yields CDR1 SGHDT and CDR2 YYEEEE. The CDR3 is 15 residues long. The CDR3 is CASSLDAGGTGELFF. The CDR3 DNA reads TGTGCCAGCAGCTTGGATGCGGGAGGCACCGGGGAGCTGTTTTTT.

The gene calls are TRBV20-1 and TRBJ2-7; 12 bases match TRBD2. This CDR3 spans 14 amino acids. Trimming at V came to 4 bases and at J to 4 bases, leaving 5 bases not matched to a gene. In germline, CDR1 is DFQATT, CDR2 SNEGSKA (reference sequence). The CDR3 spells CSAILAGGLYEQYF. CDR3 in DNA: TGCAGTGCTATTCTAGCGGGAGGGCTATACGAGCAGTACTTC.

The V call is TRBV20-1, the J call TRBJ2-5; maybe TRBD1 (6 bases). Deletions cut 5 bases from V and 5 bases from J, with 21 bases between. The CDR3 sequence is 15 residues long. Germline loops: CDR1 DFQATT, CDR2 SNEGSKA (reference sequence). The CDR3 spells CSAYQIKQGSETQYF. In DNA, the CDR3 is TGCAGTGCTTACCAAATCAAACAGGGTAGCGAGACCCAGTACTTC.

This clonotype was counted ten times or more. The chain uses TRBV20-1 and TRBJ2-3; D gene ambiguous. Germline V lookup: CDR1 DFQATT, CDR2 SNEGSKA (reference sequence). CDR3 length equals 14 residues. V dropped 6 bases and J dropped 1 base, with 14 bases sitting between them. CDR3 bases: TGCAGTGCACTGGCTACTCTTCGCACAGATACGCAGTATTTT. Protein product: CSALATLRTDTQYF.